Below, one T cell receptor (beta chain) is given with its context. Assay used: immunoSEQ multiplex PCR; TCRdb lists only in-frame clones, some missing. The sample holds about 260,000 clones, around 84% seen once. The data were taken from a study of blood T cell repertoires in COVID-19. This sequence originates from a man in his 60s with acute or convalescent COVID-19. Sequenced input: peripheral blood.

As DNA, the CDR3 is TGTGCCAGCAGTGACTCGCCTCTCTTAAGAGGCAGGGGGCGCATAAGCAATCAGCCCCAGCATTTT. Translating gives CASSDSPLLRGRGRISNQPQHF. The J gene is TRBJ1-5, the V gene TRBV6-4; 8 bases line up with TRBD1. Per germline, CDR1 MRHNA and CDR2 SNTAGT. The CDR3 runs to 22 residues. V gave up 0 bases and J gave up 1 base; unmatched junction bases: 20.